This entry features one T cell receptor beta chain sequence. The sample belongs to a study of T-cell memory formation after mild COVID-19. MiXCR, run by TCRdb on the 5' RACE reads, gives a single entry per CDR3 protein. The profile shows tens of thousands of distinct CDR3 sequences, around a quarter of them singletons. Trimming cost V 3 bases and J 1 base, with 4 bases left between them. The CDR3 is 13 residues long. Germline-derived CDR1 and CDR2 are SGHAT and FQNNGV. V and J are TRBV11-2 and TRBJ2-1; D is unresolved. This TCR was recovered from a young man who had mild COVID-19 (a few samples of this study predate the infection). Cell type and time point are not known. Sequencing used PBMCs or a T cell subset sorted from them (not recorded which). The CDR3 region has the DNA TGTGCCAGCAGCTTCGAATCCTACAATGAGCAGTTCTTC. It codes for CASSFESYNEQFF.